This TCR beta chain is from a study of T cells after yellow fever vaccination. Study-level points and caveats: At approximately 96% for CD4 and about 87% for CD8, most primary-vaccination clones showed up again after the booster.

The germline V gene encodes CDR1 WNHNN and CDR2 SYGVQD (reference sequence). The CDR3 runs to 15 residues. Trimming cost V 2 bases and J 3 bases, with 11 bases left between them. This clonotype has only a few counts. No antigen is known for it. TCRdb called the 5' RACE reads again in MiXCR, with one record for every CDR3 protein. The sample has hundreds of thousands of distinct CDR3 sequences, approximately 13% seen once. The chain carries TRBV10-1 and TRBJ1-3, with D unclear. This sequence was found in a man aged 30-40 years who received the YFV17D yellow fever vaccine. Sequenced material: PBMCs, taken on the day of the yellow fever booster vaccination. The CDR3: CASSENPGSGNTIYF. For the CDR3, the DNA is TGCGCCAGCAGTGAGAACCCCGGGAGTGGAAACACCATATATTTT.